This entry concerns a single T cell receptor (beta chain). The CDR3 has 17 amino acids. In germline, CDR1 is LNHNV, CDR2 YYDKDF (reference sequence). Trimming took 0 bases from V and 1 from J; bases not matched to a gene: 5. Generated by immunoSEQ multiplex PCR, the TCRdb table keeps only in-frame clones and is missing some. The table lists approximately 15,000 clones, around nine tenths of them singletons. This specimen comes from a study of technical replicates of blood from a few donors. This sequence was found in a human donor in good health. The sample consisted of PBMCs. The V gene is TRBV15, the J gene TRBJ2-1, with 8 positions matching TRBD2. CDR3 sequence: CATSRERAGVSYNEQFF. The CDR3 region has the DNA TGTGCCACCAGCAGAGAAAGAGCGGGAGTATCCTACAATGAGCAGTTCTTC.